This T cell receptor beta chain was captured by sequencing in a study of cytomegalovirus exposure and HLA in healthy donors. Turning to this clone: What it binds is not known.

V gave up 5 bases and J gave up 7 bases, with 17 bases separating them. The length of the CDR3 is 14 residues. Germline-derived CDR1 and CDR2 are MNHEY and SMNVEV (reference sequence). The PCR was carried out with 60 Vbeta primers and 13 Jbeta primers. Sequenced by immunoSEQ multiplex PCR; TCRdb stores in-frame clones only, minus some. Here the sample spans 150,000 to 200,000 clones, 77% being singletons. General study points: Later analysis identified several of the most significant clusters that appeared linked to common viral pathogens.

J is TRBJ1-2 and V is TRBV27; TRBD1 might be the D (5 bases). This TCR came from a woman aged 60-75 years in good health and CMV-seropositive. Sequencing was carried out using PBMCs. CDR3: CASSVRGGVGGYTF. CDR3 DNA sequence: TGTGCCAGCAGTGTACGGGGGGGGGTAGGTGGCTACACCTTC.